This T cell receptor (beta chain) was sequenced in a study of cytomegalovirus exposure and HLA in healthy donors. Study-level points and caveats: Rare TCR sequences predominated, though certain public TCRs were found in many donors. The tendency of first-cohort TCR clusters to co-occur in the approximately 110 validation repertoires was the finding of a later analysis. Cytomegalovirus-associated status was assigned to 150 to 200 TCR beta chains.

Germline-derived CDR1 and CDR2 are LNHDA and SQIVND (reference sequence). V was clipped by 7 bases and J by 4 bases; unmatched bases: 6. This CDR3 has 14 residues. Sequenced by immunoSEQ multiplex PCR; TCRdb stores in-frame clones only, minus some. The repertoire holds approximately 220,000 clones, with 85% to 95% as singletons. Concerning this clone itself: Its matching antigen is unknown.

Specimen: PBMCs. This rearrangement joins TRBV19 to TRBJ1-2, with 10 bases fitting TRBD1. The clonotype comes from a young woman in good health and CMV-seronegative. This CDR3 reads CASTTRDRGYGYTF. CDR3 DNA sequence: TGTGCCAGTACCACCCGGGACAGGGGCTATGGCTACACCTTC.